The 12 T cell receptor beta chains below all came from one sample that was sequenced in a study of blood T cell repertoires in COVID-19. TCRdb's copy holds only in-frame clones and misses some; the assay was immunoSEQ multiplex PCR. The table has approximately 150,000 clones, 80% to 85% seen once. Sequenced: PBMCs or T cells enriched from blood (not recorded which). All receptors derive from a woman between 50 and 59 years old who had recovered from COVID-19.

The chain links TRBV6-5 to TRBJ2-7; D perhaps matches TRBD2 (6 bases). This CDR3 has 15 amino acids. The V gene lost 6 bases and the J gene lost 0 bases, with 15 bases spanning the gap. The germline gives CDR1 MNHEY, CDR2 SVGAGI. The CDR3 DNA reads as TGTGCCAGCAGGTCTACTAGCCTTTCCTCCTACGAGCAGTACTTC. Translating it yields CASRSTSLSSYEQYF.

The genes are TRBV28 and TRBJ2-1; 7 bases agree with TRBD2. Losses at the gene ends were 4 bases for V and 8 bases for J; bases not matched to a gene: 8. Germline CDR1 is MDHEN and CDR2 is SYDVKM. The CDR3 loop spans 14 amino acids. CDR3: CASSSAGGSDEQFF. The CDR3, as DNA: TGTGCCAGCAGTTCGGCCGGGGGGAGTGATGAGCAGTTCTTC.

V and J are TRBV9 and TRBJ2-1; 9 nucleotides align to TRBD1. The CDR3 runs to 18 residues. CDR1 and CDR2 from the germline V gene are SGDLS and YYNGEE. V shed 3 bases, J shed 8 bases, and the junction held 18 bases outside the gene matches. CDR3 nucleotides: TGTGCCAGCAGCGCGTGGGGTCGTTCGGACAGGGGCTTTGATGAGCAGTTCTTC. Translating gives CASSAWGRSDRGFDEQFF.

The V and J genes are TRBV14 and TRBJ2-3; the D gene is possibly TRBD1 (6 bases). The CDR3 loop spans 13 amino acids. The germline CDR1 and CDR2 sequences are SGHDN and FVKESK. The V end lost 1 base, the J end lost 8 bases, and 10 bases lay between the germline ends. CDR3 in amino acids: CASSQGPQGTQYF. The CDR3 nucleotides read TGTGCCAGCAGCCAAGGTCCACAGGGTACGCAGTATTTT.

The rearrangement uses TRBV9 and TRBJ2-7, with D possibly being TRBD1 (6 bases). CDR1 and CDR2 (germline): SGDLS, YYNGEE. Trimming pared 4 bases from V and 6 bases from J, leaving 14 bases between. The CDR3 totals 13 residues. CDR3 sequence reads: CASSPLMGAEQYF. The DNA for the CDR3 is TGTGCCAGCAGCCCCCTGATGGGGGCCGAGCAGTACTTC.

CDR3 nucleotide sequence: TGTGCCAGCAGCGTAGATTACACAGATACGCAGTATTTT. This codes for CASSVDYTDTQYF. This sequence joins TRBV9 and TRBJ2-3; D ambiguous. V lost 0 bases to trimming and J lost 2 bases, with 4 bases between them. The CDR3 spans 13 residues. Germline assignment: CDR1 SGDLS and CDR2 YYNGEE.

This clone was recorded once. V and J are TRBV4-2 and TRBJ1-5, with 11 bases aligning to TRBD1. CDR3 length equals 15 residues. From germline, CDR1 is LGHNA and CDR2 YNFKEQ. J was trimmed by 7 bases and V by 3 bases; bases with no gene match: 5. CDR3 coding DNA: TGTGCCAGCAGCCAGGGGACAGGGGGTGGACAGCCCCAGCATTTT. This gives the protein CASSQGTGGGQPQHF.

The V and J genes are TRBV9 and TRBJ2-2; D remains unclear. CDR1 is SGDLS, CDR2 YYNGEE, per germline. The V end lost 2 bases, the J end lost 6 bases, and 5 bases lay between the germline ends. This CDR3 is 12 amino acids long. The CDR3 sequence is CASSVEAGELFF. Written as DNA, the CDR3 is TGTGCCAGCAGCGTTGAGGCCGGGGAGCTGTTTTTT.

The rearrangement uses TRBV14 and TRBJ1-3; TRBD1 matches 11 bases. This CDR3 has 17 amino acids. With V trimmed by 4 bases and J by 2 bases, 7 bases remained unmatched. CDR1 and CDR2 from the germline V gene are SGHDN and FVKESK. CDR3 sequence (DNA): TGTGCCAGCAGCCGCTCGGGGGACAGGGGGGCTGGAAACACCATATATTTT. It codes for CASSRSGDRGAGNTIYF.

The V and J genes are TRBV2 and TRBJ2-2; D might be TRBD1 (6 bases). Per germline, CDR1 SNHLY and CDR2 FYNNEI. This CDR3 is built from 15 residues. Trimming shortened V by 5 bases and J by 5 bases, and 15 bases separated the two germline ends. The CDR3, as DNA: TGTGCCAGCAGTAGACAGGCCCCGAGAACCGGGGAGCTGTTTTTT. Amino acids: CASSRQAPRTGELFF.

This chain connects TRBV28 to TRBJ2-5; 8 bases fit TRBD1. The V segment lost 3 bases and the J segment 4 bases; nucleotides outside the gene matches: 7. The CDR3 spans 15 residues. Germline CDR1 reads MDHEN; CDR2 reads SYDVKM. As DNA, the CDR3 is TGTGCCAGCAGTTTGTCACGACAGGGGCGAGAGACCCAGTACTTC. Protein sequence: CASSLSRQGRETQYF.

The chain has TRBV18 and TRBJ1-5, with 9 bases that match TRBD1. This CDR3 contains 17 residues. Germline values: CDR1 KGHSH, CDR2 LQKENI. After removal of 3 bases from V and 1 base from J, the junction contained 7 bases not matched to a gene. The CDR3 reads CASSPTGTGMSNQPQHF. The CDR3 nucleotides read TGTGCCAGCTCACCGACCGGGACAGGGATGAGCAATCAGCCCCAGCATTTT.